The clone carrying this T cell receptor beta chain was seen many times. Its specificity is not known. The CDR3 spans 13 residues. Trimming took 6 bases from V and 6 from J, leaving 12 bases between them. Germline CDR1 is SGDLS and CDR2 is YYNGEE. The authors made TCR beta libraries by quantitative 5'-RACE with molecular barcodes. TCRdb fed the 5' RACE reads into MiXCR, producing one record per CDR3 protein. The repertoire consists of 8,500 to 9,000 distinct CDR3 sequences, with 3.9% occurring once and the leading ten covering 10%. This sample is drawn from a study of CD8 T cells in ankylosing spondylitis. Whole-study findings and limits: Disease-linked clones proved CD8+ and comparatively uncommon in peripheral blood. Characteristic of ankylosing spondylitis blood, it appeared, was a TCR beta motif comprising fewer than 10 highly homologous variants. From matched ankylosing spondylitis synovial fluid, disease-linked clones were reportedly recovered at significantly enriched levels.

The chain combines TRBV9 with TRBJ2-2; D might be TRBD1 (5 bases). This TCR was sampled from a female donor with ankylosing spondylitis or in good health (not recorded which). Material for sequencing was blood, either unsorted or a sorted T cell fraction (not recorded which). CDR3 amino acids: CASTQGVSGELFF. The CDR3, as DNA: TGTGCCAGCACCCAAGGGGTATCCGGGGAGCTGTTTTTT.